The entry below gives a single TCR beta chain sequence along with its context. Its antigen remains unidentified. This record comes from a study of T cell responses to AZD1222 COVID-19 vaccine. Study-level points and caveats: Increases in Spike-specific TCR breadth and depth were seen after two AZD1222 doses.

Here immunoSEQ multiplex PCR was the method, and the copy in TCRdb shows in-frame clones only, minus some. The sample gives about 170,000 clones, just under 90% of which show up once; more than 4% is in the top ten. The TCR was taken from an adult who received the MenACWY meningococcal vaccine as a control. Sequencing used peripheral blood, obtained 28 days after the second dose of the MenACWY control vaccine.

The DNA of the CDR3 is TGTGCCAGCCTTGAACAGGGGGCGAGTCAGCCCCAGCATTTT. It translates to CASLEQGASQPQHF. The gene calls are TRBV28 and TRBJ1-5; 9 bases map to TRBD1. Germline-derived CDR1 and CDR2 are MDHEN and SYDVKM. The CDR3 consists of 14 residues. V shed 8 bases and J 6 bases; nucleotides not matched to a gene: 8.